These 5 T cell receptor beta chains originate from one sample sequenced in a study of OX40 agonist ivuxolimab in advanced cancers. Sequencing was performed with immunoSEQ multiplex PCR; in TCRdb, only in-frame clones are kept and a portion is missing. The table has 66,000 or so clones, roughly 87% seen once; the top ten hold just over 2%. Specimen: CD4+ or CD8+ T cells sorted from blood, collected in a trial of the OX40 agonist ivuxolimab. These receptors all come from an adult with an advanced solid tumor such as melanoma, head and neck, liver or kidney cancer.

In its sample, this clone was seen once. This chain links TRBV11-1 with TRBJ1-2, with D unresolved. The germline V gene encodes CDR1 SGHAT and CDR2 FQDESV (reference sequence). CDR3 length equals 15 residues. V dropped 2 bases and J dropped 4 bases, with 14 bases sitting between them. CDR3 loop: CASSLTSTVGYGYTF. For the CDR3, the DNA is TGTGCCAGCAGCTTAACCTCGACCGTGGGCTATGGCTACACCTTC.

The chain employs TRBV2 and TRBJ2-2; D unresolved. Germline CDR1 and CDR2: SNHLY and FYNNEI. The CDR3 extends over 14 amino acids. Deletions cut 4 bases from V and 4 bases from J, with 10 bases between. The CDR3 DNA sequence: TGTGCCAGCAGTGTTAACGGCCCCACCGGGGAGCTGTTTTTT. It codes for CASSVNGPTGELFF.

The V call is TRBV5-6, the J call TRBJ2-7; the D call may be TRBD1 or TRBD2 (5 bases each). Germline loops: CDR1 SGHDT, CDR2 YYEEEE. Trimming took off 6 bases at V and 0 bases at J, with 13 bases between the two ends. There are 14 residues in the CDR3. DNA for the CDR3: TGTGCCAGCAAGACCGGGACCATCTCCTACGAGCAGTACTTC. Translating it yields CASKTGTISYEQYF. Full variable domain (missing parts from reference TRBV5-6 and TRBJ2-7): DAGVTQSPTHLIKTRGQQVTLRCSPKSGHDTVSWYQQALGQGPQFIFQYYEEEERQRGNFPDRFSGHQFPNYSSELNVNALLLGDSALYLCASKTGTISYEQYFGPGTRLTVT.

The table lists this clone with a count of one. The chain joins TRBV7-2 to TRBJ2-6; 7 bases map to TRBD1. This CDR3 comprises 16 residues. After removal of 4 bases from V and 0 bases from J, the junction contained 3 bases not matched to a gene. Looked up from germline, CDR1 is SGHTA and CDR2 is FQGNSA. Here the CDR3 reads CASSYGTASGANVLTF. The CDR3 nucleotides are TGTGCCAGCAGCTACGGGACAGCCTCTGGGGCCAACGTCCTGACTTTC.

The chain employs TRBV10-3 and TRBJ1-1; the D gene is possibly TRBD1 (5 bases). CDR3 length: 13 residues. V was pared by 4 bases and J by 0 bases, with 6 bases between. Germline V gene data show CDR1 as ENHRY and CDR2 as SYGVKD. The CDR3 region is CAISGQMNTEAFF. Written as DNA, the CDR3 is TGTGCCATCAGTGGACAGATGAACACTGAAGCTTTCTTT.